These 4 T cell receptor beta chains were all obtained from the same sample, sequenced in a study of T cells in localized non-small cell lung cancer (dated by TCRdb to about 2020). Library method: the immunoSEQ multiplex PCR assay. TCRdb carries this immuneACCESS record with in-frame sequences only. Its versions omit some clonotypes, under half of them owing to an unresolved V gene in the studies checked, with the rest unexplained. Here the sample has about 25,000 clones; 70% to 90% occur a single time. Of the sample, roughly 15% is held by the ten largest clones. Source: peripheral blood, taken before any cancer treatment. These receptors came from a female donor of 60 years or more with stage I lung adenocarcinoma.

This sequence joins TRBV19 and TRBJ1-2, with 10 bases fitting TRBD1. The junction had 12 bases not matched to a gene; V was cut back by 8 bases and J by 6 bases. This CDR3 has 15 amino acids. In germline, CDR1 is LNHDA, CDR2 SQIVND (reference sequence). CDR3 sequence: CASGNTRGTGDGYTF. The DNA for the CDR3 is TGTGCCAGTGGAAATACCCGCGGGACAGGGGATGGCTACACCTTC.

The rearrangement joins TRBV5-6 to TRBJ2-5; D remains ambiguous. The CDR3 spans 13 residues. Deletions cut 3 bases from V and 5 bases from J, with 11 bases between. Germline V gene data show CDR1 as SGHDT and CDR2 as YYEEEE. This CDR3 reads CASSYDMGETQYF. The CDR3 nucleotides are TGTGCCAGCAGCTACGACATGGGGGAGACCCAGTACTTC.

This chain uses TRBV19 with TRBJ1-6, with 11 nucleotides matching TRBD1. This CDR3 is 20 amino acids long. V lost 7 bases, J lost 0 bases, and 14 bases stayed unmatched. Germline V gives CDR1 LNHDA, CDR2 SQIVND (reference sequence). The CDR3 region is CASTPRIWDRGNSYNSPLHF. In nucleotides, the CDR3 is TGTGCCAGTACCCCGCGGATCTGGGACAGGGGGAACTCCTATAATTCACCCCTCCACTTT.

The chain combines TRBV10-1 with TRBJ2-3, with 8 bases lining up with TRBD2. The CDR3 runs 16 residues. The V segment lost 7 bases and the J segment 2 bases; nucleotides outside the gene matches: 11. Germline CDR1 is WNHNN and CDR2 is SYGVQD (reference sequence). This CDR3 reads CASTPASGGATDTQYF. CDR3 DNA sequence: TGCGCCAGCACCCCTGCCTCCGGGGGGGCCACAGATACGCAGTATTTT.